Sequencing of this T cell receptor (beta chain) was carried out in a study of shared clonotypes between healthy human individuals. Study-level results: Deeper or shallower sequencing was expected to change how clonotypes are shared among donors. Some naive CD4 clonotypes, roughly 5%, turned up in common across several donors.

About this clone itself: Its antigen is unidentified.

Germline CDR1 and CDR2: MDHEN and SYDVKM. The CDR3 is 17 residues long. The trim removed 3 bases at V and 5 bases at J, leaving 9 bases unmatched. Measured with immunoSEQ multiplex PCR; TCRdb has only the in-frame clones, and not every one. The sample gives some 500,000 clones, around 95% of which show up once; approximately 0.06% is in the top ten. The source material was naive CD4+ T cells sorted from blood. Subset of the sample: CD45RA+ positively selected. The TCR sequence derives from a woman aged 25 to 39 in good health. This sequence joins TRBV28 and TRBJ2-7; 14 bases line up with TRBD2. Here the CDR3 DNA reads TGTGCCAGCAGTTTGGGGACTAGCGGGAGTTGGGGGGACGAGCAGTACTTC. This gives the protein CASSLGTSGSWGDEQYF.